A single sample is the source of the 29 T cell receptor beta chains below, sequenced in a study of T-cell reconstitution after alpha-beta-depleted transplantation in children. Construction of the TCRbeta library involved unique molecular identifiers. TCRdb reprocessed the PCR reads via MiXCR and lists one record per CDR3 protein. The data show some 490,000 distinct CDR3 sequences, 9.5% to 15% seen once. Sequences were derived from PBMCs from the stem cell graft donor, sampled from the stem cell graft. The receptors originated from a human donor who donated a stem cell graft to a child with combined immunodeficiency.

This clonotype was recorded many times. The chain uses TRBV11-1 and TRBJ2-5; D uncertain. The length of the CDR3 is 16 residues. From germline, CDR1 is SGHAT and CDR2 FQDESV (reference sequence). The V end lost 2 bases, the J end lost 2 bases, and 15 bases lay between the germline ends. DNA of the CDR3: TGTGCCAGCAGCTTAAGGAGAGGACGGGCGCAAGAGACCCAGTACTTC. This sequence encodes CASSLRRGRAQETQYF.

This clonotype was found many times. The chain links TRBV29-1 to TRBJ2-7; D tentatively fits TRBD1 or TRBD2 (6 bases each). The CDR3 is 13 amino acids. V was pared by 7 bases and J by 4 bases, with 17 bases between. Germline lookup yields CDR1 SQVTM and CDR2 ANQGSEA. The CDR3 DNA follows: TGCAGCGCTCTTTCGGGGGCAGTGTACGAGCAGTACTTC. As protein: CSALSGAVYEQYF.

This rearrangement joins TRBV7-7 to TRBJ2-5; no clear D gene. CDR3 length: 15 amino acids. Trimming cost V 1 base and J 5 bases, with 14 bases left between them. Germline CDR1 SSHAT, CDR2 FNYEAQ (reference sequence). The DNA of the CDR3 is TGTGCCAGCAGCTTAGAGTACGCCCGGGCGGAGACCCAGTACTTC. The encoded protein is CASSLEYARAETQYF.

This clonotype occurred a few times. This chain connects TRBV4-3 to TRBJ2-7, with 8 bases fitting TRBD2. From germline, CDR1 is LGHNA and CDR2 YSLEER. The junction had 8 bases not matched to a gene; V was cut back by 4 bases and J by 3 bases. The CDR3 sequence is 15 residues long. The CDR3 protein is CASSRRRLAGYEQYF. CDR3 in DNA: TGCGCCAGCAGCCGAAGACGGCTAGCGGGCTACGAGCAGTACTTC.

This clonotype has a handful of counts. The chain employs TRBV12-3 or TRBV12-4 and TRBJ2-2, with a weak D call TRBD2 (6 bases). V shed 3 bases and J shed 1 base, with 9 bases lying between them. This CDR3 spans 15 amino acids. This CDR3 reads CASSLGLENTGELFF. As DNA, the CDR3 is TGTGCCAGCAGTTTGGGACTCGAGAACACCGGGGAGCTGTTTTTT.

The chain combines TRBV24-1 with TRBJ2-5; 7 positions agree with TRBD1. The J segment lost 2 bases and the V segment lost 5 bases, leaving 4 bases of the junction unmatched. Germline V gene sequence: CDR1 KGHDR, CDR2 SFDVKD. The CDR3 covers 14 residues. This CDR3 is CATSGDRQQETQYF. The DNA of the CDR3 is TGTGCCACCAGTGGGGACAGACAACAAGAGACCCAGTACTTC.

The chain has TRBV7-9 and TRBJ2-1, with no clear D. The CDR3 contains 17 residues. Germline lookup yields CDR1 SEHNR and CDR2 FQNEAQ (reference sequence). Between the trimmed V and J ends, which lost 2 bases and 5 bases, there was a span of 19 bases. Written as DNA, the CDR3 is TGTGCCAGCAGCTTACTAACGAATCTTGGAGAGAACAATGAGCAGTTCTTC. This encodes CASSLLTNLGENNEQFF.

This sequence joins TRBV4-1 and TRBJ2-7, with D unresolved. V was cut by 3 bases and J by 0 bases, with 21 bases left in between. The germline CDR1 and CDR2 sequences are MGHRA and YSYEKL. The CDR3 has 18 residues. For the CDR3, the DNA is TGCGCCAGCAGCCATGGCCACAGCTCTGTACGAAGCTCCTACGAGCAGTACTTC. Amino acids: CASSHGHSSVRSSYEQYF.

This clonotype occurred a few times. The chain uses TRBV5-6 and TRBJ1-1; 9 bases match TRBD1. The CDR3 loop spans 15 amino acids. In germline, CDR1 is SGHDT, CDR2 YYEEEE. With 4 bases clipped from V and 1 base from J, the junction kept 5 bases outside the gene matches. CDR3 in DNA: TGTGCCAGCAGCCAGGACAGGGGTCGGAACACTGAAGCTTTCTTT. It is translated as CASSQDRGRNTEAFF.

The gene calls are TRBV12-3 or TRBV12-4 and TRBJ2-2; D remains ambiguous. The ends were cut back, 6 bases at V and 0 bases at J, with 5 bases in the middle. The CDR3 spans 13 residues. CDR3 nucleotide sequence: TGTGCCAGCAGGATAGCGAACACCGGGGAGCTGTTTTTT. Translated, it gives CASRIANTGELFF.

This clonotype was detected many times. The rearrangement joins TRBV24-1 to TRBJ2-5, with D maybe TRBD1 (5 bases). The V end lost 6 bases, the J end lost 5 bases, and 18 bases lay between the germline ends. This CDR3 spans 15 amino acids. Looked up from germline, CDR1 is KGHDR and CDR2 is SFDVKD. The CDR3 region is CATSSPGSRWETQYF. CDR3 DNA sequence: TGTGCCACCAGTTCGCCAGGGTCTCGGTGGGAGACCCAGTACTTC.

The chain combines TRBV6-1 with TRBJ1-2; 8 nucleotides agree with TRBD1. CDR3 length: 14 amino acids. The V and J ends lost 7 bases and 7 bases, in that order; junction bases with no gene match: 11. Germline assignment: CDR1 MNHNS and CDR2 SASEGT. Here the CDR3 reads CASTRTGSSGGYTF. In DNA, the CDR3 is TGTGCCAGCACTAGGACAGGGAGTAGTGGTGGCTACACCTTC.

Many counts were recorded for this clonotype. This chain joins TRBV25-1 and TRBJ2-1, with TRBD2 matching 12 bases. CDR3 length equals 15 residues. Germline V lookup: CDR1 MGHDK, CDR2 SYGVNS. V lost 4 bases and J lost 3; bases outside the gene matches: 1. CDR3 protein: CASSAGLAGYNEQFF. The CDR3 region has the DNA TGTGCCAGCAGTGCGGGACTAGCGGGCTACAATGAGCAGTTCTTC.

This chain uses TRBV6-2 or TRBV6-3 with TRBJ2-7; the match to TRBD1 covers 7 bases. The germline CDR1 and CDR2 sequences are MNHEY and SVGEGT. This CDR3 is 17 amino acids long. The junction had 10 bases not matched to a gene; V was cut back by 2 bases and J by 0 bases. Here the CDR3 reads CASSYTLLTGLSYEQYF. The CDR3 DNA reads TGTGCCAGCAGTTACACACTACTGACAGGGCTCTCCTACGAGCAGTACTTC.

The table lists this clonotype with many counts. The genes are TRBV7-2 and TRBJ2-1; D not certain. This CDR3 is 12 amino acids long. CDR1 SGHTA and CDR2 FQGNSA come from the germline V gene. The V end lost 4 bases, the J end lost 0 bases, and 1 base lay between the germline ends. In DNA, the CDR3 is TGTGCCAGCAGCTACTCCTACAATGAGCAGTTCTTC. It encodes CASSYSYNEQFF.

The chain combines TRBV9 with TRBJ2-2; D is possibly TRBD2 (6 bases). The germline V and J ends were trimmed by 6 bases and 4 bases, with 16 bases remaining between them. This CDR3 is built from 15 residues. CDR1 SGDLS and CDR2 YYNGEE come from the germline V gene. CDR3: CASTPGRGPTGELFF. In nucleotides, the CDR3 is TGTGCCAGCACCCCGGGGCGGGGACCCACCGGGGAGCTGTTTTTT.

V and J are TRBV20-1 and TRBJ2-7; 10 bases line up with TRBD1. V shed 2 bases and J 5 bases; nucleotides not matched to a gene: 12. The length of the CDR3 is 16 residues. Germline V gives CDR1 DFQATT, CDR2 SNEGSKA (reference sequence). This CDR3 reads CSARRPTGGAPDEQYF. The CDR3 nucleotides read TGCAGTGCTAGACGACCGACAGGGGGCGCCCCGGACGAGCAGTACTTC.

This clonotype was counted ten times or more. Here the CDR3 DNA reads TGTGCCAGCAAAGGGGGTACTGCCTACGAGCAGTACTTC. This translates into CASKGGTAYEQYF. V gene TRBV12-3 or TRBV12-4 combines with J gene TRBJ2-7, with a possible D match to TRBD1 (6 bases). V shed 7 bases and J shed 2 bases, with 12 bases lying between them. The CDR3 spans 13 residues.

At least ten counts were recorded for this clonotype. The CDR3 here is CASSPETNYEQYF. In nucleotides, the CDR3 is TGTGCCAGCAGCCCGGAGACAAACTACGAGCAGTACTTC. V is TRBV12-3 or TRBV12-4 and J is TRBJ2-7, with no clear D. The germline V and J ends were trimmed by 6 bases and 3 bases, with 12 bases remaining between them. CDR3 length: 13 residues.

This clonotype has at least ten counts. The V call is TRBV20-1, the J call TRBJ2-3, with D possibly being TRBD2 (6 bases). The CDR3 runs 15 residues. Trimming stripped 3 bases from V and 3 bases from J, with 16 bases between. The V gene's germline CDR1 is DFQATT and CDR2 SNEGSKA (reference sequence). CDR3 nucleotides: TGCAGTGCTAGTAGTGGAGGGCCCGGAACAGATACGCAGTATTTT. It translates to CSASSGGPGTDTQYF.

The chain recombines TRBV7-9 with TRBJ2-3; TRBD2 matches at 8 bases. The CDR3 sequence is 14 residues long. V dropped 4 bases and J dropped 2; count of bases not matched to a gene: 2. Germline lookup yields CDR1 SEHNR and CDR2 FQNEAQ (reference sequence). The CDR3 reads CASSSSGPTDTQYF. CDR3 DNA sequence: TGTGCCAGCAGCTCTAGCGGGCCCACAGATACGCAGTATTTT.

This chain connects TRBV6-5 to TRBJ1-2; the D gene is possibly TRBD1 (5 bases). Germline V lookup: CDR1 MNHEY, CDR2 SVGAGI. Trimming stripped 0 bases from V and 6 bases from J, with 14 bases between. The CDR3 extends over 15 amino acids. The chain's CDR3 is CASSYSSGTVDGYTF. The CDR3 nucleotides are TGTGCCAGCAGTTACTCCTCCGGGACTGTCGATGGCTACACCTTC.

The chain uses TRBV6-2 or TRBV6-3 and TRBJ2-5, with D unclear. With 6 bases removed from V and 5 bases from J, the gap between germline ends came to 10 bases. Germline V gene lookup returns CDR1 MNHEY and CDR2 SVGEGT. The CDR3 is made up of 12 amino acids. CDR3: CASSGSDETQYF. The CDR3 DNA follows: TGTGCCAGCAGCGGCTCGGATGAGACCCAGTACTTC.

The gene calls are TRBV12-3 or TRBV12-4 and TRBJ2-1; 8 bases are a match to TRBD2. This CDR3 spans 14 amino acids. V dropped 7 bases and J dropped 8; count of bases not matched to a gene: 10. DNA for the CDR3: TGTGCCAGCATGGGGCGGGGGGATCGACATGAGCAGTTCTTC. Its translation is CASMGRGDRHEQFF.

This clonotype was observed a handful of times. J is TRBJ2-1 and V is TRBV2; D gene unclear. Trimming pared 7 bases from V and 5 bases from J, leaving 15 bases between. This CDR3 region has 14 residues. Per germline, CDR1 SNHLY and CDR2 FYNNEI. The CDR3 nucleotides are TGTGCCAGCAAAAGGGCCCTAAAAGACAATGAGCAGTTCTTC. Translating gives CASKRALKDNEQFF. The full variable domain, completed using reference TRBV2 and TRBJ2-1, is EPEVTQTPSHQVTQMGQEVILRCVPISNHLYFYWYRQILGQKVEFLVSFYNNEISEKSEIFDDQFSVERPDGSNFTLKIRSTKLEDSAMYFCASKRALKDNEQFFGPGTRLTVL.

This clonotype has only a few counts. V usage is TRBV12-3 or TRBV12-4 and J usage is TRBJ1-2; 9 bases are shared with TRBD1. This CDR3 spans 17 amino acids. The V and J ends lost 5 bases and 0 bases, in that order; junction bases with no gene match: 10. This chain's CDR3 is CASSPYIGTGPNYGYTF. The DNA for the CDR3 is TGTGCCAGCAGTCCATATATTGGGACAGGGCCTAACTATGGCTACACCTTC.

V is TRBV7-2 and J is TRBJ1-2, with a tentative D call TRBD1 (6 bases). Deletions cut 1 base from V and 7 bases from J, with 16 bases between. CDR1 SGHTA and CDR2 FQGNSA come from the germline V gene. CDR3 length: 15 amino acids. CDR3 region: CASSLVAGASSGYTF. The CDR3 DNA reads TGTGCCAGCAGCTTAGTGGCGGGGGCATCGAGTGGCTACACCTTC. The full variable domain, completed using reference TRBV7-2 and TRBJ1-2, is GAGVSQSPSNKVTEKGKDVELRCDPISGHTALYWYRQSLGQGLEFLIYFQGNSAPDKSGLPSDRFSAERTGGSVSTLTIQRTQQEDSAVYLCASSLVAGASSGYTFGSGTRLTVV.

Only a few counts were recorded for this clonotype. The chain uses TRBV2 and TRBJ2-7; no definite D call. Per the germline V gene, CDR1 is SNHLY and CDR2 is FYNNEI. The germline V and J ends were trimmed by 9 bases and 2 bases, with 14 bases remaining between them. The CDR3 sequence is 13 residues long. This CDR3 reads CASSRAATYEQYV. The CDR3, as DNA: TGTGCCAGTAGCCGGGCGGCTACCTACGAGCAGTACGTC.

This clonotype was counted a few times. The chain recombines TRBV5-1 with TRBJ2-7, with TRBD1 matching over 7 bases. V lost 3 bases, J lost 0 bases, and 9 bases stayed unmatched. The CDR3 is 16 amino acids. Germline CDR1 reads SGHRS; CDR2 reads YFSETQ. Here the CDR3 reads CASSYGQAPHSYEQYF. CDR3 DNA: TGCGCCAGCAGCTACGGACAGGCCCCACACTCCTACGAGCAGTACTTC.